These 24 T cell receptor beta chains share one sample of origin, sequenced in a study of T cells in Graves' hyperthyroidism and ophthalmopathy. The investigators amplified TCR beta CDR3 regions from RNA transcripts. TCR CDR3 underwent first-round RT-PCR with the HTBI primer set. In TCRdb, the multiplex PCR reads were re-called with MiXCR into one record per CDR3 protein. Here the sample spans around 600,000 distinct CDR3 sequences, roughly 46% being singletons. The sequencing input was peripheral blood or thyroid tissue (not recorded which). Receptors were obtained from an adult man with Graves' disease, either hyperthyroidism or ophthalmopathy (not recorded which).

CDR3 coding DNA: TGCGCCAGCAGCCCGGGACAGGGGCCTCCGCCCCAGCATTTT. Amino acid sequence: CASSPGQGPPPQHF. The chain has TRBV5-1 and TRBJ1-5; 10 bases agree with TRBD1. Germline values: CDR1 SGHRS, CDR2 YFSETQ. V lost 4 bases and J lost 9; bases outside the gene matches: 7. The CDR3 contains 14 residues.

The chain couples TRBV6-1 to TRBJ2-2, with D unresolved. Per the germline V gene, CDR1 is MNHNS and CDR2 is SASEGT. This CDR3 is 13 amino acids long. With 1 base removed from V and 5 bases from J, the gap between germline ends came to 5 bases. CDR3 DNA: TGTGCCAGCAGTGAAGATTCGACCGGGGAGCTGTTTTTT. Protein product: CASSEDSTGELFF.

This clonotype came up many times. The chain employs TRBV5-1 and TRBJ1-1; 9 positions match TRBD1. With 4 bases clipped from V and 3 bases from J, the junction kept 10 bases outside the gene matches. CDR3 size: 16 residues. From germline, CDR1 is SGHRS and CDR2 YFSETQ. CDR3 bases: TGCGCCAGCAGCCCCGGGACAGGGTCCTCATACACTGAAGCTTTCTTT. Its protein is CASSPGTGSSYTEAFF.

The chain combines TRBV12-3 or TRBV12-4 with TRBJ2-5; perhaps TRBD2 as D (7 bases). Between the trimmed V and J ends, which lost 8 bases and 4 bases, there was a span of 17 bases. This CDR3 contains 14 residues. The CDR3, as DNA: TGTGCCAGCGTCCAGGGGTCGGGGGGAGAGACCCAGTACTTC. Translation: CASVQGSGGETQYF.

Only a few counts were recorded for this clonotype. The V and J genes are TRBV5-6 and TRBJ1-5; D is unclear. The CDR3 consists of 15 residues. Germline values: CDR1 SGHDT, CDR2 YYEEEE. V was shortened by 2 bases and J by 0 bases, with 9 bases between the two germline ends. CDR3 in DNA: TGTGCCAGCAGCTTAGGGCGGCTTAGCAATCAGCCCCAGCATTTT. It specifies CASSLGRLSNQPQHF.

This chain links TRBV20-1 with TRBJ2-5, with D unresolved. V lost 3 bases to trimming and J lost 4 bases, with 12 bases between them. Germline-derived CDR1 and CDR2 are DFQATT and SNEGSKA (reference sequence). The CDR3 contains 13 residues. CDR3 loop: CSARDSSSETQYF. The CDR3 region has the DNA TGCAGTGCTAGGGATTCTTCATCAGAGACCCAGTACTTC.

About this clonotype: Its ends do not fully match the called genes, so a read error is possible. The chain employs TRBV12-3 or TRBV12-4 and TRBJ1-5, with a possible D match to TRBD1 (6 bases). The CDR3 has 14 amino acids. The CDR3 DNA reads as TGTGCCTGCAGTAAACAGGGATTCAATCAGCCCCAGCATTTT. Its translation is CACSKQGFNQPQHF.

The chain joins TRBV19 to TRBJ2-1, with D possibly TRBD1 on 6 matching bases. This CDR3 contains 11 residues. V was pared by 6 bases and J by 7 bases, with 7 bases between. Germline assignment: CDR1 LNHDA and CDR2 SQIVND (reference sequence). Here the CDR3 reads CASRRGNEQFF. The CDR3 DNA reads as TGTGCCAGTAGGAGGGGGAATGAGCAGTTCTTC.

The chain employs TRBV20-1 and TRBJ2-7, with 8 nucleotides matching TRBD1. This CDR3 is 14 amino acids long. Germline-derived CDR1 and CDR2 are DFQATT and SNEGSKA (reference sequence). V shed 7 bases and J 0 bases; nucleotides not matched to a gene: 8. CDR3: CSVPRDRSSYEQYF. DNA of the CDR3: TGCAGTGTTCCCCGGGACAGGTCCTCCTACGAGCAGTACTTC.

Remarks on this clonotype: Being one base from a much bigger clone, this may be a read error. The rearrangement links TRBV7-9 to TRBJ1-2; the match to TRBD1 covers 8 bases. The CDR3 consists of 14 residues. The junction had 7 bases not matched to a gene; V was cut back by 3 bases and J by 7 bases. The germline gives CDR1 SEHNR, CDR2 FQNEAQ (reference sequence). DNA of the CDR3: TGTGCCAGCAGCTTTCAGGGGGCGTGGTGTGGCTACACCTTC. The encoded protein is CASSFQGAWCGYTF.

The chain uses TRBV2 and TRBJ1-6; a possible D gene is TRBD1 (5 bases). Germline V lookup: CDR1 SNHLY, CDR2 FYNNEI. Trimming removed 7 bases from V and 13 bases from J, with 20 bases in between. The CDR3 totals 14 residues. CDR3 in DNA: TGTGCCAGCAATCGGGGGATCAGCAATCAGCCCCTCCACTTT. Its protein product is CASNRGISNQPLHF.

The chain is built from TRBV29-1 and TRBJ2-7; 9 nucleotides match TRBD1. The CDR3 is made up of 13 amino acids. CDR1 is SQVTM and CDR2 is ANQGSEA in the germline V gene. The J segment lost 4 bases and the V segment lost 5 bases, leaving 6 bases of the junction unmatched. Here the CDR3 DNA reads TGCAGCGTTTCCGACAGGGGGATTTACGAGCAGTACTTC. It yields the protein CSVSDRGIYEQYF.

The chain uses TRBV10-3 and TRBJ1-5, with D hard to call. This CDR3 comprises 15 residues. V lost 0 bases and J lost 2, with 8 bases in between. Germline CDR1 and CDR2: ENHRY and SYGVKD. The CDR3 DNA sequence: TGTGCCATCAGTGAGTCAGGGCAGGGCAATCAGCCCCAGCATTTT. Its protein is CAISESGQGNQPQHF.

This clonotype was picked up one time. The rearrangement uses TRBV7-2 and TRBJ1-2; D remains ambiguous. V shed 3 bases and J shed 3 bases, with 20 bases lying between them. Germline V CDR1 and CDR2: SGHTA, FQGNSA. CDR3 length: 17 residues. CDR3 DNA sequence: TGTGCCAGCAGCTTCCCACGATTCGAATATGGGGACTATGGCTACACCTTC. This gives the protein CASSFPRFEYGDYGYTF.

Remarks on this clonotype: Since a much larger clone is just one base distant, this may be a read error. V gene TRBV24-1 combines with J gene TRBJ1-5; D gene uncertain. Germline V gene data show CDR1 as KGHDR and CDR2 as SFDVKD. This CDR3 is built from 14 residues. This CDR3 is CATSYLGRNQPQHF. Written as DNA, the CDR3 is TGTGCCACCAGTTATTTAGGCCGCAATCAGCCCCAGCATTTT.

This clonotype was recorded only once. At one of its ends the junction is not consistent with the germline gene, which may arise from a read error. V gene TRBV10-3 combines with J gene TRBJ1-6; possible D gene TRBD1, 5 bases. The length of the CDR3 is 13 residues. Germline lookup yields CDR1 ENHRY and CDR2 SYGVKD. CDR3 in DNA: TGCGCCATCAGCGTTGACAGCCTAGAACCCCTCCACTTT. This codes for CAISVDSLEPLHF.

This CDR3 reads CASSLVAGVEGYTF. CDR3 DNA sequence: TGTGCCAGCAGCTTAGTAGCAGGCGTCGAAGGCTACACCTTC. The chain joins TRBV7-9 to TRBJ1-2; D gene unclear. Germline-derived CDR1 and CDR2 are SEHNR and FQNEAQ (reference sequence). V was clipped by 1 base and J by 8 bases, with 14 bases between them. The CDR3 is 14 residues long.

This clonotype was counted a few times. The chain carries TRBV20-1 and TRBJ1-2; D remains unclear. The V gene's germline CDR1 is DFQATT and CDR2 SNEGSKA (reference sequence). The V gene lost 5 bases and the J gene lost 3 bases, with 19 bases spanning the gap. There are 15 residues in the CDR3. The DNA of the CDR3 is TGCAGTGCTCGACTTCAGGACTCGAGGGACTATGGCTACACCTTC. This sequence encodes CSARLQDSRDYGYTF.

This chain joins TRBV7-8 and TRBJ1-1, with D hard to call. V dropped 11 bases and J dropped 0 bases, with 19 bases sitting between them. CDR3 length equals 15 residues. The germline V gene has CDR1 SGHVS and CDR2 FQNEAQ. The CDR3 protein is CAWSRTQYMNTEAFF. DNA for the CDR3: TGTGCCTGGAGTAGAACCCAATACATGAACACTGAAGCTTTCTTT.

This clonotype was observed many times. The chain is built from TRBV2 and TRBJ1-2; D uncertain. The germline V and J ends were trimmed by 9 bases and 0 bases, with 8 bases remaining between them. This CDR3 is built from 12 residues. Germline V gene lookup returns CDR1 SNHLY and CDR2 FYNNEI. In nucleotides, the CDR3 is TGTGCCAGAGAACAAGCTAACTATGGCTACACCTTC. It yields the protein CAREQANYGYTF.

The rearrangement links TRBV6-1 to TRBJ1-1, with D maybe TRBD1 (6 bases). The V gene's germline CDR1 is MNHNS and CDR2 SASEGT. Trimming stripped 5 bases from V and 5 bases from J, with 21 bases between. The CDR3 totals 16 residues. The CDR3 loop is CASSYGIGGGGTEAFF. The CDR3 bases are TGTGCCAGCAGTTACGGTATCGGAGGAGGGGGAACTGAAGCTTTCTTT.

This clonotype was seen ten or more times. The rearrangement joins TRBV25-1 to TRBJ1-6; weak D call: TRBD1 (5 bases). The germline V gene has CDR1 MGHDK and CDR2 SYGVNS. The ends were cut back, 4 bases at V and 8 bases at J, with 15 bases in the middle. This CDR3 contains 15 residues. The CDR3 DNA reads TGTGCCAGCAGTGGCCTAGGTGGGGGTCATTCACCCCTCCACTTT. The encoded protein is CASSGLGGGHSPLHF.

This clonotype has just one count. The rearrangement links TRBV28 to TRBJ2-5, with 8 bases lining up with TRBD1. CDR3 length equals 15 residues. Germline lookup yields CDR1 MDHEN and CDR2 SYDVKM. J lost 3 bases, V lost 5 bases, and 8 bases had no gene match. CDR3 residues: CASSARGQAKETQYF. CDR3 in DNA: TGTGCCAGCAGTGCAAGGGGACAGGCCAAAGAGACCCAGTACTTC.

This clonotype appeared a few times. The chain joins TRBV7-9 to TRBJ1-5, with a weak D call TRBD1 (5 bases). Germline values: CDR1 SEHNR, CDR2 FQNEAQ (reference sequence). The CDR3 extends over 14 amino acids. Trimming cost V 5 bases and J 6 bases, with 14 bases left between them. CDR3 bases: TGTGCCAGCAGCCAGACAGCTATCACTCAGCCCCAGCATTTT. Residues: CASSQTAITQPQHF. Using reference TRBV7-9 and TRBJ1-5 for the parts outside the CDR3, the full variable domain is DTGVSQNPRHKITKRGQNVTFRCDPISEHNRLYWYRQTLGQGPEFLTYFQNEAQLEKSRLLSDRFSAERPKGSFSTLEIQRTEQGDSAMYLCASSQTAITQPQHFGDGTRLSIL.